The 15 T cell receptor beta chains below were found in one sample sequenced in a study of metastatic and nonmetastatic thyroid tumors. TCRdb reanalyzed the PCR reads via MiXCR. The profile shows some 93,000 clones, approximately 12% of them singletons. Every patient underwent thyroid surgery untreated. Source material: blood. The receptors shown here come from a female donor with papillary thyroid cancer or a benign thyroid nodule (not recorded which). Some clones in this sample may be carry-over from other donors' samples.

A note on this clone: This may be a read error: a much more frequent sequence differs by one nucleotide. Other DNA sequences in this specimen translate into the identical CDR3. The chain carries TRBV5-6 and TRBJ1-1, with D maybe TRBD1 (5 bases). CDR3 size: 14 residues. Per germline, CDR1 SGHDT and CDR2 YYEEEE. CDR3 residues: CASSLASQITGAFF. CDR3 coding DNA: TGTGCCAGCAGCTTGGCCTCACAAATCACAGGAGCTTTTTTT.

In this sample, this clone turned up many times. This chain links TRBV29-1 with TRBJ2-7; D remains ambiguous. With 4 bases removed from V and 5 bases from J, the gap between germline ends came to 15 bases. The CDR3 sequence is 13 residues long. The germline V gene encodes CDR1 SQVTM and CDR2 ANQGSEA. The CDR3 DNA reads TGCAGCGTTGTAGAGCCGCGGTCCCACGAGCAGTACTTC. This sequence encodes CSVVEPRSHEQYF.

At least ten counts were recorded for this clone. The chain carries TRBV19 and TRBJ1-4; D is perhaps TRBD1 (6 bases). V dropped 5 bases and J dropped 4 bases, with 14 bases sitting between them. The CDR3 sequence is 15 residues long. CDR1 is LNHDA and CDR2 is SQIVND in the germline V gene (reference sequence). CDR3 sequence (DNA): TGTGCCAGTAGTCGGCAGACAGGCTTTAATGAAAAACTGTTTTTT. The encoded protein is CASSRQTGFNEKLFF.

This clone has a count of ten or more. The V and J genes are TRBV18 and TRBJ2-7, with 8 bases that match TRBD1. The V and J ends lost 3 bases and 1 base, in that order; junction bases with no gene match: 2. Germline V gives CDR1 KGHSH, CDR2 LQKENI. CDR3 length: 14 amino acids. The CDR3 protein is CASSPGTGSYEQYF. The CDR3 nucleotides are TGTGCCAGCTCACCCGGGACAGGATCCTACGAGCAGTACTTC.

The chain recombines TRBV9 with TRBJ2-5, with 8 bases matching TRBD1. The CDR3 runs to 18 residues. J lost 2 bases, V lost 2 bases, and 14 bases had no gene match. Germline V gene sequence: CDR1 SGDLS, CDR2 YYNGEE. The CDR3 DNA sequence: TGTGCCAGCAGCGTTGGGGTGTGGACAGGGAACAAACAAGAGACCCAGTACTTC. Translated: CASSVGVWTGNKQETQYF.

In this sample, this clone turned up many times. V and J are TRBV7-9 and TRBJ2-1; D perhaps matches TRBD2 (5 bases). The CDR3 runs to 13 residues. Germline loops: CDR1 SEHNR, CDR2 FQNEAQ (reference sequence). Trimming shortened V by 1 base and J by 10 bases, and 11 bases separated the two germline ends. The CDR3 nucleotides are TGTGCCAGCAGCTTAGGCGGAGGTACAGAGCAGTTCTTC. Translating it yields CASSLGGGTEQFF.

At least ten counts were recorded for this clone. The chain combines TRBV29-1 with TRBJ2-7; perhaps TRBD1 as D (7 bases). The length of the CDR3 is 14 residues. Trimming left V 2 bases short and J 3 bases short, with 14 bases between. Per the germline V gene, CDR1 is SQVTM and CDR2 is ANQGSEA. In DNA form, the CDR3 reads TGCAGCGTTGAACTAGCGCAGGGGGACTACGAGCAGTACTTC. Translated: CSVELAQGDYEQYF.

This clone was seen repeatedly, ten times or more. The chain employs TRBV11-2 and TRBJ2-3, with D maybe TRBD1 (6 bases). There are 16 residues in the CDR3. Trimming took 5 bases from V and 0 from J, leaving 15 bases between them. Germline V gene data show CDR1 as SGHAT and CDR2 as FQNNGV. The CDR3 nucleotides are TGTGCCAGCAGCCCGACAGGCCCAGGCAGCACAGATACGCAGTATTTT. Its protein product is CASSPTGPGSTDTQYF.

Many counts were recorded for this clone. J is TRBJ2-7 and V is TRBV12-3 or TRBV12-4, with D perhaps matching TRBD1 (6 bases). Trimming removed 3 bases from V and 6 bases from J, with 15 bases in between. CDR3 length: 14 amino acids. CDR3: CASSFGRRGGEQYF. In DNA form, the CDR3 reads TGTGCCAGCAGTTTTGGTCGCAGGGGTGGCGAGCAGTACTTC.

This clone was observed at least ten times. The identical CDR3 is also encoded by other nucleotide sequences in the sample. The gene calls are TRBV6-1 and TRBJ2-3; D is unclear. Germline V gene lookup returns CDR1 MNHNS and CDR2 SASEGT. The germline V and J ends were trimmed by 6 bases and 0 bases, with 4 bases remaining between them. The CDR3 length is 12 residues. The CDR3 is CASSPSTDTQYF. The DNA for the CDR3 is TGTGCCAGCAGCCCTAGCACAGATACGCAGTATTTT.

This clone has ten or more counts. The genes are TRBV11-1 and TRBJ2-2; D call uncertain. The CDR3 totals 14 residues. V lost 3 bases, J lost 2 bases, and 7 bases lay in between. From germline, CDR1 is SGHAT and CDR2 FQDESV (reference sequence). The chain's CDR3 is CASSLADNTGELFF. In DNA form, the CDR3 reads TGTGCCAGCAGCTTGGCAGACAACACCGGGGAGCTGTTTTTT.

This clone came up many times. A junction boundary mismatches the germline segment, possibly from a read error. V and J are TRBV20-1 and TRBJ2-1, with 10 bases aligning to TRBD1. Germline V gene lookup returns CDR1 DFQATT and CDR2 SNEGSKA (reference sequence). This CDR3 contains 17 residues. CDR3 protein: CSAPHLPGQGHYSEQFF. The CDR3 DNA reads TGCAGTGCCCCACATCTCCCGGGACAGGGGCACTACAGTGAGCAGTTCTTC.

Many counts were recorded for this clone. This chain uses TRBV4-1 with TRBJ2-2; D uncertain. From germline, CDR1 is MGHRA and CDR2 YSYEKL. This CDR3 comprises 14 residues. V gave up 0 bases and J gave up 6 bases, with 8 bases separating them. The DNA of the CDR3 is TGCGCCAGCAGCCAAGAAGGCGGCGCCGGGGAGCTGTTTTTT. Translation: CASSQEGGAGELFF.

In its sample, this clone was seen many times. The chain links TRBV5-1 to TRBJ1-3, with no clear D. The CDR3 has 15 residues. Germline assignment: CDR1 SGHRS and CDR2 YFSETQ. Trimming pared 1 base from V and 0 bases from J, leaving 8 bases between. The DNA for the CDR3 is TGCGCCAGCAGCTTGCCCTCCAGCTCTGGAAACACCATATATTTT. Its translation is CASSLPSSSGNTIYF.

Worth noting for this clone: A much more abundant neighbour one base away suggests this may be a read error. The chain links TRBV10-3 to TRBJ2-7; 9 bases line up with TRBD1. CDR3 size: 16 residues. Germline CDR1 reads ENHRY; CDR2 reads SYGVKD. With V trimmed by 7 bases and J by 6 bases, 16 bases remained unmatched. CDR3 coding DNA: TGTGCCATCAAGCCGGGACAGGGATTGCCTGGCGGCGAGCAGTACTTC. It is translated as CAIKPGQGLPGGEQYF.